This entry describes one TCR beta chain. This receptor's antigen is unknown. No quality values exist for individual bases; no much larger clone is one base distant. V gives up 0 bases and J gives up 2 bases, and the segment between their germline ends measures 5 bases. Taken from cysteine to phenylalanine, the CDR3 has 14 residues. Only CDR3 DNA is held: 42 bases, read in frame from base 1. CDR1 and CDR2 are read off the germline V gene as MNHEY and SVGAGI. Reading the label with the study, this specimen's time point is: cycle 4 day 1 (C4D1), after more than five weeks of nivolumab. Relapse after autologous stem cell transplantation had occurred in all trial patients, and cohorts A, B and C were distinguished by prior brentuximab vedotin exposure. A total of 50 to 70 patients with relapsed/refractory classical Hodgkin lymphoma made up the trial cohort, and each patient's best overall response was complete response, partial response or progressive disease. In the multi-cohort phase II CheckMate 205 trial, trial patients received single-agent nivolumab. An independent review committee assessed best overall response by applying the 2007 International Working Group response criteria. PBMCs from the trial were collected at three points: immediately before nivolumab initiation (C1D1), and during therapy at cycle 2 day 1 and cycle 4 day 1. Peripheral blood was collected in 8 mL Vacutainer Cell Preparation Tubes, from which PBMCs were isolated by centrifugation and then cryopreserved.

The sample is drawn from a study of PD-1 blockade in classical Hodgkin lymphoma (TCRdb year 2020). Broadly, across the study: Nivolumab dosing was 3 mg/kg intravenously every 2 weeks, continuing until either disease progression or unacceptable toxicity. A peripheral blood immune signature of response to PD-1 blockade in classical Hodgkin lymphoma was defined using TCR beta sequencing and CyTOF.

Genomic DNA was isolated using the Qiagen DNeasy kit from unsorted PBMCs as well as from negatively selected CD4+ and CD8+ fractions. TCR beta CDR3 regions were amplified by immunoSEQ multiplex PCR using primers annealing to V and J segments. A synthetic immune receptor repertoire was used to minimize amplification bias, and any residual bias was removed computationally once sequencing was done. On the authors' methods: Repertoire diversity was quantified as the Shannon entropy index using custom Python scripts. Unsorted, CD4+ and CD8+ repertoires were analyzed separately, except in combined analyses where CD4+ and CD8+ sequences were merged in silico. A clone counted as expanded when the clone's frequency after treatment rose at least 2-fold relative to C1D1, and clones undetected at baseline were given a pseudocount of 0.5. Singleton clones were defined as clones with 0 or 1 copy at C1D1, and non-singleton clones were defined as clones with 2 or more copies. Clones expanded in unsorted samples were labelled as CD4+, CD8+ or unknown by matching protein sequences in sorted samples from the same patient. Wilcoxon tests on paired samples were used to test changes in diversity from C1D1 to C4D1. Sourced from immuneACCESS, this table was stored by TCRdb with only in-frame sequences that have V and J called. A share of the clones is absent; for the studies checked, an unresolved V gene accounts for under half, and the remainder has no known explanation. For V, J and clone size, that table is used; D and trimming come from the DNA. The sample contains 100,000 or so clones, around 90% of them found a single time. Around 20% of the sample rests with the top ten.

Broader findings and caveats from the paper: The study covered only a single clinical trial cohort, and the causes of the repertoire differences, possibly disease activity or prior therapy, were still not defined. Baseline TCR diversity was reported as lower in newly diagnosed patients than in healthy donors, and lower still in relapsed/refractory patients. Baseline diversity similar to that of newly diagnosed patients was observed in trial patients achieving complete response, whereas significantly lower diversity was observed in partial responders and progressors. By C4D1, a significant rise was seen in CD4+ TCR diversity but not in CD8+ TCR diversity (p=0.0027 vs p=0.16), and the rise was most apparent among complete responders (p=0.02). Lower diversity was seen in patients whose nivolumab began less than 1 year after ASCT, and these patients were left out of later analyses so that immune reconstitution would not confound the results.

The source is a human donor with classical Hodgkin lymphoma. The sample in question was peripheral blood mononuclear cells (PBMCs), obtained before the fourth cycle of nivolumab. The sequence links TRBV6-5 to TRBJ1-5, with no confidently assigned D gene. The CDR3 corresponds to CASSYSRGNQPQHF. The nucleotides are TGTGCCAGCAGTTACTCTCGAGGCAATCAGCCCCAGCATTTT.